These 25 T cell receptor beta chains share one sample of origin, sequenced in a study of shared clonotypes between healthy human individuals. Naive CD8 cells, CD45RO-negative and positively selected for CCR7, excluded terminally differentiated effector memory CD45RA+ cells. Generated by immunoSEQ multiplex PCR, the TCRdb table keeps only in-frame clones and is missing some. The sample consists of about 1,900,000 clones, approximately 95% of them appearing once. Sequenced: naive CD8+ T cells sorted from blood. These receptors all come from a man aged 18 to 30 in good health.

This clone was recorded once. V usage is TRBV25-1 and J usage is TRBJ1-2; D is possibly TRBD1 (6 bases). CDR3 length: 13 amino acids. V shed 5 bases and J shed 7 bases, with 14 bases lying between them. From germline, CDR1 is MGHDK and CDR2 SYGVNS. The DNA for the CDR3 is TGTGCCAGCAGTCCTGTGGGGGGCGGTGGCTACACCTTC. This encodes CASSPVGGGGYTF.

This sequence joins TRBV13 and TRBJ2-2, with TRBD2 matching over 8 bases. The CDR3 runs 16 residues. Germline CDR1 and CDR2: PRHDT and FYEKMQ (reference sequence). V shed 2 bases, J shed 6 bases, and the junction held 8 bases outside the gene matches. The CDR3 region is CASSLIGAGGPGELFF. DNA for the CDR3: TGTGCCAGCAGCTTAATTGGGGCGGGAGGCCCCGGGGAGCTGTTTTTT.

This clone has a single count. The chain recombines TRBV7-9 with TRBJ2-7; D gene uncertain. The germline V gene has CDR1 SEHNR and CDR2 FQNEAQ (reference sequence). The CDR3 consists of 13 residues. Trimming stripped 4 bases from V and 4 bases from J, with 11 bases between. The CDR3 here is CASSSDEGYEQYF. Here the CDR3 DNA reads TGTGCCAGCAGCTCCGACGAAGGTTACGAGCAGTACTTC. The variable domain in full, with the rest retrieved from reference TRBV7-9 and TRBJ2-7, is DTGVSQNPRHKITKRGQNVTFRCDPISEHNRLYWYRQTLGQGPEFLTYFQNEAQLEKSRLLSDRFSAERPKGSFSTLEIQRTEQGDSAMYLCASSSDEGYEQYFGPGTRLTVT.

This chain links TRBV19 with TRBJ1-1; D gene ambiguous. The CDR3 contains 12 residues. Between the trimmed V and J ends, which lost 1 base and 8 bases, there was a span of 8 bases. CDR1 and CDR2 (germline): LNHDA, SQIVND (reference sequence). The chain's CDR3 is CASSIVTREAFF. The CDR3 DNA is TGTGCCAGTAGTATAGTTACGCGAGAAGCTTTCTTT.

The chain combines TRBV5-6 with TRBJ1-1; D is ambiguous. V was shortened by 3 bases and J by 1 base, with 7 bases between the two germline ends. Germline V lookup: CDR1 SGHDT, CDR2 YYEEEE. This CDR3 contains 13 residues. The CDR3 spells CASSSSGNTEAFF. The CDR3 DNA sequence: TGTGCCAGCAGCTCCAGCGGGAACACTGAAGCTTTCTTT.

The gene calls are TRBV9 and TRBJ1-2, with TRBD1 matching over 11 bases. Germline V gene data show CDR1 as SGDLS and CDR2 as YYNGEE. V was pared by 4 bases and J by 6 bases, with 8 bases of the junction left unmatched. This CDR3 spans 15 amino acids. CDR3 coding DNA: TGTGCCAGCAGCCCTGCGGACAGGGGGCTTGATGGCTACACCTTC. This sequence encodes CASSPADRGLDGYTF.

The chain employs TRBV6-1 and TRBJ1-4; possible D gene TRBD1, 6 bases. The germline gives CDR1 MNHNS, CDR2 SASEGT. The CDR3 has 16 amino acids. V was trimmed by 1 base and J by 5 bases, leaving 14 bases between them. Here the CDR3 reads CASSEVRQALNEKLFF. The CDR3 coding sequence is TGTGCCAGCAGTGAAGTGAGACAGGCGCTAAATGAAAAACTGTTTTTT.

This clone was counted a single time. The chain has TRBV6-6 and TRBJ1-5, with 7 nucleotides matching TRBD1. The CDR3 runs to 14 residues. V dropped 0 bases and J dropped 5; count of bases not matched to a gene: 1. The germline V gene has CDR1 MNHNY and CDR2 SVGAGI (reference sequence). CDR3 amino acids: CASSYSTGYQPQHF. DNA of the CDR3: TGTGCCAGCAGTTACTCGACAGGGTATCAGCCCCAGCATTTT.

CDR3: CASSHLTLDSGNTIYF. The CDR3 DNA reads TGCGCCAGCAGCCACCTTACTTTGGACTCTGGAAACACCATATATTTT. The rearrangement joins TRBV4-3 to TRBJ1-3; D ambiguous. CDR1 LGHNA and CDR2 YSLEER come from the germline V gene. Trimming left V 3 bases short and J 0 bases short, with 12 bases between. The CDR3 is 16 residues long.

The chain employs TRBV7-9 and TRBJ2-7, with 13 bases that match TRBD2. V was pared by 2 bases and J by 5 bases, with 6 bases of the junction left unmatched. From germline, CDR1 is SEHNR and CDR2 FQNEAQ (reference sequence). This CDR3 is 16 amino acids long. For the CDR3, the DNA is TGTGCCAGCAGCTTACCACTAGCGGGAGGGCCTGACGAGCAGTACTTC. Translating it yields CASSLPLAGGPDEQYF.

V and J are TRBV5-1 and TRBJ2-7; 13 nucleotides agree with TRBD2. Germline CDR1 is SGHRS and CDR2 is YFSETQ. The CDR3 covers 15 residues. V was clipped by 2 bases and J by 5 bases; unmatched bases: 4. The CDR3 sequence is CASSFTSGGAHEQYF. In DNA, the CDR3 is TGCGCCAGCAGCTTTACTAGCGGGGGGGCCCACGAGCAGTACTTC.

The table lists this clone with a count of one. V and J are TRBV5-6 and TRBJ2-3, with TRBD2 matching over 11 bases. Germline CDR1 is SGHDT and CDR2 is YYEEEE. The trim removed 4 bases at V and 4 bases at J, leaving 5 bases unmatched. This CDR3 has 15 amino acids. For the CDR3, the DNA is TGTGCCAGCAGCCCCCTAGCGGGAGGTTCAGATACGCAGTATTTT. Translating gives CASSPLAGGSDTQYF.

This clone has only a few counts. This rearrangement joins TRBV5-4 to TRBJ1-6, with no clear D. Germline CDR1 is SGHNT and CDR2 is YYREEE (reference sequence). The V and J ends lost 4 bases and 5 bases respectively, with 13 bases between them. The CDR3 is 15 amino acids. CDR3 nucleotides: TGTGCCAGCAGCCGCTCGATCGAACATAATTCACCCCTCCACTTT. It translates to CASSRSIEHNSPLHF.

The chain is built from TRBV11-2 and TRBJ1-5; D not resolved. The CDR3 extends over 15 amino acids. Between the trimmed V and J ends, which lost 0 bases and 4 bases, there was a span of 10 bases. Germline CDR1 SGHAT, CDR2 FQNNGV. CDR3 loop: CASSLDLAENQPQHF. CDR3 nucleotide sequence: TGTGCCAGCAGCTTAGATCTGGCAGAGAATCAGCCCCAGCATTTT.

This chain's CDR3 is CASSLNFQGHGYTF. The CDR3 DNA follows: TGCGCCAGCAGCTTAAATTTCCAGGGCCATGGCTACACCTTC. V and J are TRBV5-1 and TRBJ1-2; TRBD1 might be the D (5 bases). The CDR3 loop spans 14 amino acids. V lost 2 bases to trimming and J lost 6 bases, with 14 bases between them. Germline-derived CDR1 and CDR2 are SGHRS and YFSETQ.

CDR3 protein: CASSLAGISIDTQYF. For the CDR3, the DNA is TGTGCCAGCAGCTTAGCAGGGATCTCGATAGATACGCAGTATTTT. The chain has TRBV11-2 and TRBJ2-3, with D possibly matching TRBD1 (5 bases). The CDR3 contains 15 residues. Trimming pared 1 base from V and 5 bases from J, leaving 13 bases between. Germline lookup yields CDR1 SGHAT and CDR2 FQNNGV.

V usage is TRBV6-1 and J usage is TRBJ1-1; D is ambiguous. The V end was cut by 5 bases, the J end by 6 bases, with 16 bases between. In germline, CDR1 is MNHNS, CDR2 SASEGT. This CDR3 spans 14 amino acids. CDR3 sequence (DNA): TGTGCCAGCAGTCCGTACAAATTAGACGCTGAAGCTTTCTTT. Translation gives CASSPYKLDAEAFF.

The V and J genes are TRBV7-6 and TRBJ1-1; TRBD1 matches 9 bases. This CDR3 spans 14 amino acids. V was pared by 5 bases and J by 1 base, with 2 bases of the junction left unmatched. CDR1 is SGHVS and CDR2 is FNYEAQ in the germline V gene. The CDR3 DNA reads TGTGCCAGCAGCCCGGGACAGGGGAACACTGAAGCTTTCTTT. As protein: CASSPGQGNTEAFF.

To note about this clone: Distinct nucleotide sequences in the sample also encode this CDR3. The chain links TRBV10-2 to TRBJ2-7; D uncertain. This CDR3 has 11 amino acids. Trimming left V 5 bases short and J 1 base short, with 3 bases between. Germline V gene lookup returns CDR1 WSHSY and CDR2 SAAADI. The DNA for the CDR3 is TGCGCCAGCAGTTTTTCCTACGAGCAGTACTTC. Amino acids: CASSFSYEQYF.

The V and J genes are TRBV10-3 and TRBJ1-5, with D hard to call. Germline V gene data show CDR1 as ENHRY and CDR2 as SYGVKD. This CDR3 region has 12 residues. V was clipped by 2 bases and J by 5 bases, with 4 bases between them. In DNA form, the CDR3 reads TGTGCCATCAGTGAGCCGGATCAGCCCCAGCATTTT. Amino acid sequence: CAISEPDQPQHF.

This chain connects TRBV7-3 to TRBJ2-2, with 9 bases aligning to TRBD2. The CDR3 loop spans 16 amino acids. V shed 3 bases, J shed 0 bases, and the junction held 2 bases outside the gene matches. CDR1 and CDR2 from the germline V gene are SGHTA and FQGTGA. The CDR3 sequence is CASSFLAGTNTGELFF. Written as DNA, the CDR3 is TGTGCCAGCAGCTTCCTAGCGGGGACGAACACCGGGGAGCTGTTTTTT.

This rearrangement joins TRBV6-5 to TRBJ2-7; 7 positions match TRBD1. The CDR3 extends over 14 amino acids. In germline, CDR1 is MNHEY, CDR2 SVGAGI. V trimming: 4 bases; J trimming: 5 bases; junction bases outside the gene matches: 8. Here the CDR3 reads CASSWGQLDNEQYF. The CDR3 DNA sequence: TGTGCCAGCAGTTGGGGACAGCTTGACAACGAGCAGTACTTC.

J is TRBJ1-2 and V is TRBV30, with D perhaps matching TRBD1 (6 bases). This CDR3 comprises 12 residues. The V gene's germline CDR1 is GTSNPN and CDR2 SVGIG (reference sequence). The V end was cut by 4 bases, the J end by 3 bases, with 9 bases between. CDR3 bases: TGTGCCTGGACAGGGGACGACTATGGCTACACCTTC. It translates to CAWTGDDYGYTF.

The V call is TRBV25-1, the J call TRBJ1-1; tentatively, D is TRBD1 (5 bases). The CDR3 extends over 13 amino acids. Trimming took off 7 bases at V and 4 bases at J, with 13 bases between the two ends. CDR1 MGHDK and CDR2 SYGVNS come from the germline V gene. The CDR3 is CASNKGWSTEAFF. Written as DNA, the CDR3 is TGTGCCAGCAATAAGGGGTGGAGCACTGAAGCTTTCTTT. Full variable domain (rest looked up from reference TRBV25-1 and TRBJ1-1): EADIYQTPRYLVIGTGKKITLECSQTMGHDKMYWYQQDPGMELHLIHYSYGVNSTEKGDLSSESTVSRIRTEHFPLTLESARPSHTSQYLCASNKGWSTEAFFGQGTRLTVV.

This chain links TRBV20-1 with TRBJ2-7; D gene ambiguous. The CDR3 is made up of 11 amino acids. CDR1 is DFQATT and CDR2 is SNEGSKA in the germline V gene (reference sequence). Trimming cost V 4 bases and J 7 bases, with 11 bases left between them. The CDR3 DNA reads TGCAGTGCTAATGAGGTAGGGGAGCAGTACTTC. Translated: CSANEVGEQYF.